The entry that follows covers one TCR beta chain sequence. The data derive from a study of blood T cell repertoires in COVID-19. Overall study context: The analysed material was cDNA or gDNA that came from T cells, B-cell-depleted T cells, or PBMCs.

The table came from immunoSEQ multiplex PCR; TCRdb's copy has only in-frame clones and leaves some out. The sample includes a few hundred thousand clones, roughly 89% of them seen just once. Seattle enrolled patients during active infection and tracked them longitudinally. The sequence derives from a man aged 18-30 years with COVID-19, enrolled during active disease. The sequenced material came from peripheral blood.

This chain's CDR3 is CASSQRGAYNEQYF. Written as DNA, the CDR3 is TGTGCCAGCAGCCAGCGGGGGGCCTATAACGAGCAGTACTTC. The chain carries TRBV3-1 (or the pseudogene TRBV3-2) and TRBJ2-7, with 8 bases that match TRBD2. Germline V gives CDR1 LGHDT, CDR2 YNNKEL (reference sequence). The CDR3 is 14 amino acids. The junction had 6 bases not matched to a gene; V was cut back by 3 bases and J by 5 bases.